One and the same sample provided the 5 T cell receptor beta chains below, sequenced in a study of post-analysis software for immune sequencing data. Antigen specificity for these receptors is unknown. Regarding the study as a whole: Five or six TRBV segments were significantly more frequent in patients than in controls. TRBV5-6, TRBV5-1 and TRBV20-1 were among these segments.

cDNA libraries of TCR beta carried unique molecular identifiers. TCRdb called the PCR reads again in MiXCR, with one record for every CDR3 protein. The sample consists of roughly 670,000 distinct CDR3 sequences, 59% of them appearing once. Input material: blood. The receptors were gathered from a girl aged 2 to 10 with multiple sclerosis.

V is TRBV7-9 and J is TRBJ2-1, with D perhaps TRBD1 or TRBD2 (5 bases each). Trimming took 5 bases from V and 7 from J, leaving 18 bases between them. Germline values: CDR1 SEHNR, CDR2 FQNEAQ (reference sequence). CDR3 length: 15 residues. CDR3 in amino acids: CASSRTVGEWNEQFF. CDR3 nucleotides: TGTGCCAGCAGCCGGACGGTGGGGGAGTGGAATGAGCAGTTCTTC.

J is TRBJ2-1 and V is TRBV7-9; D gene ambiguous. Trimming took off 4 bases at V and 7 bases at J, with 8 bases between the two ends. This CDR3 comprises 12 residues. Germline CDR1 is SEHNR and CDR2 is FQNEAQ (reference sequence). The CDR3 nucleotides are TGTGCCAGCAGCTCTGACTCTAATGAGCAGTTCTTC. This codes for CASSSDSNEQFF.

This rearrangement joins TRBV20-1 to TRBJ2-3; D is unclear. Germline V gene lookup returns CDR1 DFQATT and CDR2 SNEGSKA (reference sequence). V lost 3 bases and J 0 bases, leaving 10 bases between the germline ends. This CDR3 is built from 14 residues. CDR3 coding DNA: TGCAGTGCTAGTCGCGGCCGCAGCACAGATACGCAGTATTTT. As protein: CSASRGRSTDTQYF.

This clonotype was observed a single time. The chain carries TRBV4-1 and TRBJ2-1; TRBD2 agrees at 10 bases. The germline V gene has CDR1 MGHRA and CDR2 YSYEKL. J was trimmed by 1 base and V by 0 bases; bases with no gene match: 3. The CDR3 is 17 residues long. The CDR3: CASSQDPSGRSYNEQFF. As DNA, the CDR3 is TGCGCCAGCAGCCAAGATCCTAGCGGGAGATCCTACAATGAGCAGTTCTTC.

The chain is built from TRBV4-2 and TRBJ1-1; the D is unclear. CDR3 size: 15 residues. CDR1 and CDR2 (germline): LGHNA, YNFKEQ. Trimming took 5 bases from V and 2 from J, leaving 15 bases between them. CDR3 amino acids: CASSFEWRVNTEAFF. Here the CDR3 DNA reads TGTGCCAGCAGCTTCGAATGGAGGGTCAACACTGAAGCTTTCTTT.